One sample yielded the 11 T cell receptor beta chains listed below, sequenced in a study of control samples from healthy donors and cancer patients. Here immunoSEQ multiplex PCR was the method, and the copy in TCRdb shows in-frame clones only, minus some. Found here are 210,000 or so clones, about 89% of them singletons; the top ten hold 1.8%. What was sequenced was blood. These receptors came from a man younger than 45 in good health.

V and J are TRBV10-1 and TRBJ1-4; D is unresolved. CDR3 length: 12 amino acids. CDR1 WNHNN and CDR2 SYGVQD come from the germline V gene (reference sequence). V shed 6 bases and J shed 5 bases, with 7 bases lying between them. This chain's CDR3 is CASSKSNEKLFF. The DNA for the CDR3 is TGCGCCAGCAGCAAGAGCAATGAAAAACTGTTTTTT.

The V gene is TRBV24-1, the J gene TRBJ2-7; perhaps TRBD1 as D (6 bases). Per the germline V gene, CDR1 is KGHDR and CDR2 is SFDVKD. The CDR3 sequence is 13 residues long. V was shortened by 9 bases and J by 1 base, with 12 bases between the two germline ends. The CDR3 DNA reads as TGTGCCACCGTTCGGACAGTATCCTACGAGCAGTACTTC. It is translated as CATVRTVSYEQYF.

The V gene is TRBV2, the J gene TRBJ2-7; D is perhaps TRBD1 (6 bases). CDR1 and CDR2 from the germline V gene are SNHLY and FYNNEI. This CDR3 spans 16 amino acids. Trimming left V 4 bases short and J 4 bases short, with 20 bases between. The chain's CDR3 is CASSGILGTGRYEQYF. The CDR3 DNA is TGTGCCAGCAGTGGTATACTTGGTACAGGGCGTTACGAGCAGTACTTC. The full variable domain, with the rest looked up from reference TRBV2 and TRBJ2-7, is EPEVTQTPSHQVTQMGQEVILRCVPISNHLYFYWYRQILGQKVEFLVSFYNNEISEKSEIFDDQFSVERPDGSNFTLKIRSTKLEDSAMYFCASSGILGTGRYEQYFGPGTRLTVT.

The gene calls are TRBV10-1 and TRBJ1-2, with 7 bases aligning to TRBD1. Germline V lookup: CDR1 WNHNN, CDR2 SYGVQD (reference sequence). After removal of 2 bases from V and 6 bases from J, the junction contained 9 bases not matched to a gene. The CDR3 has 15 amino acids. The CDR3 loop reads CASSETKTGLDGYTF. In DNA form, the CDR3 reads TGCGCCAGCAGTGAGACAAAGACAGGGTTGGATGGCTACACCTTC.

The CDR3 loop reads CASSERTGGGNTIYF. The CDR3 DNA reads as TGTGCCAGCAGCGAAAGGACAGGGGGAGGAAACACCATATATTTT. The chain has TRBV21-1 and TRBJ1-3; the table assigns TRBD1, which was not confirmed against the DNA. TRBV21-1 is classified as a pseudogene. The length of the CDR3 is 15 residues.

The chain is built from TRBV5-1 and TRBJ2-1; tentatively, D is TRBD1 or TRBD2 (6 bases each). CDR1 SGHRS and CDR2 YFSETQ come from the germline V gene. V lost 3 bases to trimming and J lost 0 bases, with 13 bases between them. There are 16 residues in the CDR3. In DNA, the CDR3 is TGCGCCAGCAGCTCGTCTGGGGGGCCCTCCTACAATGAGCAGTTCTTC. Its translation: CASSSSGGPSYNEQFF.

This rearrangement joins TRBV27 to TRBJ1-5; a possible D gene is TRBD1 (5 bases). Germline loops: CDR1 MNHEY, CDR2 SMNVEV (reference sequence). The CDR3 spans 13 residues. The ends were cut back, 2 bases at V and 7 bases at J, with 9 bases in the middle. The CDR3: CASSLAEGQPQHF. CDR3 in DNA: TGTGCCAGCAGTTTAGCAGAGGGGCAGCCCCAGCATTTT.

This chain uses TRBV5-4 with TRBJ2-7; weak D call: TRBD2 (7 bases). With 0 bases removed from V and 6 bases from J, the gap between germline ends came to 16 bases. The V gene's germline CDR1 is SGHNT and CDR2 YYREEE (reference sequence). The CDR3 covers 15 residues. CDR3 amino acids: CASSLDFGGPVEQYF. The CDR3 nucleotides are TGTGCCAGCAGCTTGGATTTCGGGGGGCCAGTCGAGCAGTACTTC.

The CDR3 loop reads CASMPSPGANVLTF. In nucleotides, the CDR3 is TGTGCCAGCATGCCTAGCCCTGGGGCCAACGTCCTGACTTTC. The chain links TRBV7-3 to TRBJ2-6, with a possible D match to TRBD2 (5 bases). The V end was cut by 7 bases, the J end by 2 bases, with 9 bases between. The CDR3 consists of 14 residues. The germline CDR1 and CDR2 sequences are SGHTA and FQGTGA.

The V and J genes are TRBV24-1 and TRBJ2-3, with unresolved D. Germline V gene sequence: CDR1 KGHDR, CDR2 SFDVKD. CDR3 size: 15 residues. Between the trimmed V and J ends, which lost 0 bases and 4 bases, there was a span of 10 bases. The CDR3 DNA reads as TGTGCCACCAGTGATTTGCCCAGTGGGGCAGATACGCAGTATTTT. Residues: CATSDLPSGADTQYF.

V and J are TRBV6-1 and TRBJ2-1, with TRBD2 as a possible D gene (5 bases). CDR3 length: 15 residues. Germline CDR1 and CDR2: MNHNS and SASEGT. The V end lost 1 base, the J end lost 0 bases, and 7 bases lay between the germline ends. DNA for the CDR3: TGTGCCAGCAGTGAAGGAGGGAGCTCCTACAATGAGCAGTTCTTC. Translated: CASSEGGSSYNEQFF.